This TCR beta chain originates from a study of chemoradiotherapy in HPV16-positive cancers. Study overall: Candidate HPV-specific T-cell clones and common TCR motifs came from functional assays in two HPV16-positive patients. Study-wide findings and caveats: Non-HPV-specific T cells did not expand in tumors during treatment, whereas candidate HPV-specific clones and E7-related motifs did. For HPV16-positive patients, expanding HPV-responsive T cells associated with longer recurrence-free survival.

Regarding this clone: The antigen is undetermined.

Repeated repertoire sampling spanned the course of chemoradiotherapy. Using immunoSEQ multiplex PCR, the repertoire was profiled, and TCRdb retains in-frame clones only, with some absent. Of 1,000 to 1,500 clones in the sample, more than 80% are singletons; the top ten hold more than 12%. Germline-derived CDR1 and CDR2 are SQVTM and ANQGSEA. CDR3 length: 12 amino acids. The chain uses TRBV29-1 and TRBJ1-2, with a tentative D call TRBD1 (5 bases). The origin of this receptor is a human donor with HPV-associated anogenital cancer. Material: tumor tissue, obtained from a patient who underwent chemoradiotherapy. The CDR3: CTSWGGERGYTF. The CDR3 bases are TGCACCTCCTGGGGCGGGGAGCGCGGCTACACCTTC.